This record covers a single T cell receptor (beta chain). No antigen is known for it. Positive CCR7 selection of CD45RO-negative cells yielded the naive CD8 cells, and terminally differentiated effector memory CD45RA+ cells were excluded. The data were obtained in a study of shared clonotypes between healthy human individuals. Study context: The plates for each donor numbered three CD4 naive, three CD4 memory, two CD8 naive and one CD8 memory.

Study outcomes and limitations: Generally, estimated richness proved larger in naive subsets than it did in memory subsets.

V lost 4 bases to trimming and J lost 6 bases, with 10 bases between them. Germline assignment: CDR1 SGHAT and CDR2 FQNNGV. The CDR3 has 12 residues. The method was immunoSEQ multiplex PCR; TCRdb's version includes in-frame clones alone and lacks a portion of them. The sample records 1.5 million to 2.5 million clones, just under 95% being singletons. The receptor's source is a man between 18 and 35 years old in good health. The chain joins TRBV11-2 to TRBJ2-7; TRBD1 is a possible D gene (7 bases). The sequenced sample was naive CD8+ T cells sorted from blood. The CDR3 sequence: CASSSQGGEQYF. The CDR3 nucleotides read TGTGCCAGCAGCTCCCAGGGGGGCGAGCAGTACTTC.